The T cell receptor (beta chain) described here comes from a study of graft-versus-host responses after intestinal transplantation. Study as a whole: Multivisceral, liver-intestinal, or isolated intestinal transplants were received by the recipients. All recipients were given anti-thymocyte globulin induction, and tacrolimus and steroids were then administered for 2 to 4 years.

The CDR3 is 15 amino acids. This clone was counted once. Its antigen is as yet unknown. Only in-frame clones appear in the TCRdb table, and some are missing; sequencing was by immunoSEQ multiplex PCR. This sample has some 76,000 clones, with 80% to 90% found just once. The chain recombines TRBV12-1 with TRBJ1-5. TRBV12-1 is reported as a pseudogene. The TCR comes from a human donor who was the organ donor for an intestinal transplant. The specimen comprised unstimulated CD8+ T cells sorted from spleen or lymph node cells, sampled before transplant. This chain's CDR3 is CASSFKATYNQPQHF. CDR3 bases: TGTGCCAGCAGCTTTAAGGCGACCTATAATCAGCCCCAGCATTTT.